The clone carrying this T cell receptor (beta chain) was detected only a few times. The table came from immunoSEQ multiplex PCR; TCRdb's copy has only in-frame clones and leaves some out. The profile covers around 150,000 clones, with around 90% appearing a single time and just under 2% taken by the ten largest. These data originate in a study of T cell responses to AZD1222 COVID-19 vaccine. The germline CDR1 and CDR2 sequences are LGHNT and FRNRAP. The CDR3 runs to 13 residues. V was shortened by 8 bases and J by 1 base, with 11 bases between the two germline ends. The sequence was obtained from an adult who received the AZD1222 COVID-19 vaccine. The chain joins TRBV12-5 to TRBJ1-1; D remains ambiguous. This material consisted of peripheral blood, taken 28 days after the second AZD1222 dose. DNA for the CDR3: TGTGCTAGTTCCCTTTTATCGAACACTGAAGCTTTCTTT. Translated, it gives CASSLLSNTEAFF.